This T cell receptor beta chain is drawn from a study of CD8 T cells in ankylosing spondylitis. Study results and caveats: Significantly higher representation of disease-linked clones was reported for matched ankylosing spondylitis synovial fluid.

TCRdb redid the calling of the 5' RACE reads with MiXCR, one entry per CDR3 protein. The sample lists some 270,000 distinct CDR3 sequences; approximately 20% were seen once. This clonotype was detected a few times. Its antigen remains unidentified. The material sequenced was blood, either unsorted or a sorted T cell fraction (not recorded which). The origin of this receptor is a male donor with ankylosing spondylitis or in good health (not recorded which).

The CDR3 DNA is TGTGCCAGCGCGCACGGGGCTAGCGACACCCAATTATACAATGAGCAGTTCTTC. Amino acids: CASAHGASDTQLYNEQFF. V is TRBV4-2 and J is TRBJ2-1; D may be TRBD2 (6 bases). Trimming cost V 8 bases and J 4 bases, with 27 bases left between them. CDR3 length: 18 amino acids. Germline CDR1 and CDR2: LGHNA and YNFKEQ.